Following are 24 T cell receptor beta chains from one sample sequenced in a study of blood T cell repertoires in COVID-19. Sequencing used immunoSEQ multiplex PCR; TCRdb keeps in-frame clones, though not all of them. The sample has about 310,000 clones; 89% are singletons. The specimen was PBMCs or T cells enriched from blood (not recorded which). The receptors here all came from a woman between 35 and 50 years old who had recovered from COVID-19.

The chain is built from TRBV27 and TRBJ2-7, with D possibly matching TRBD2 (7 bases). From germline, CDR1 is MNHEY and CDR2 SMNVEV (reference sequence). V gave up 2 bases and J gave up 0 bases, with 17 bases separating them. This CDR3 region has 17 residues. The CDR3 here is CASSLIGGDSLSYEQYF. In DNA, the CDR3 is TGTGCCAGCAGTTTAATAGGGGGGGACTCCCTCTCCTACGAGCAGTACTTC.

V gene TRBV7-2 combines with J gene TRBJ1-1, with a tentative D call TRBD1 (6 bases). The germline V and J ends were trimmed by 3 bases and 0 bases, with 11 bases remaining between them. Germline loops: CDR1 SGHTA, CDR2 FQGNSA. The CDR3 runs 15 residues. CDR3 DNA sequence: TGTGCCAGCAGCTTGGGACACCTACTGAACACTGAAGCTTTCTTT. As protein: CASSLGHLLNTEAFF.

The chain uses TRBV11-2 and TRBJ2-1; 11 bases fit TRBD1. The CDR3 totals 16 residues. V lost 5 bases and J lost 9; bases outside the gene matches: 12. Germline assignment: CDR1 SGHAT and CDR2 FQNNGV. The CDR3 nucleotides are TGTGCCAGCAGCACCCTTGGACAGGGGGCGGCGGGTGAGCAGTTCTTC. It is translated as CASSTLGQGAAGEQFF.

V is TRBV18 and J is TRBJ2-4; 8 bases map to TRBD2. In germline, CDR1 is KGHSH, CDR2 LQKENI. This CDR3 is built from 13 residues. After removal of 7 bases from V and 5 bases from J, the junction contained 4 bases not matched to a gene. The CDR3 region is CASLAGGQNIQYF. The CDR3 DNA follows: TGTGCCAGCTTGGCGGGAGGTCAAAACATTCAGTACTTC.

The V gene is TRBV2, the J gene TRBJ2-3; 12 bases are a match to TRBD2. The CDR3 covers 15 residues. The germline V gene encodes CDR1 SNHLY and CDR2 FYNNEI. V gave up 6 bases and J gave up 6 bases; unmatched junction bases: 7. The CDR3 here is CASRVLAGGGDTQYF. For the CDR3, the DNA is TGTGCCAGCAGGGTTCTAGCGGGAGGGGGGGATACGCAGTATTTT. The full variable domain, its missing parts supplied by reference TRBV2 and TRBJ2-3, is EPEVTQTPSHQVTQMGQEVILRCVPISNHLYFYWYRQILGQKVEFLVSFYNNEISEKSEIFDDQFSVERPDGSNFTLKIRSTKLEDSAMYFCASRVLAGGGDTQYFGPGTRLTVL.

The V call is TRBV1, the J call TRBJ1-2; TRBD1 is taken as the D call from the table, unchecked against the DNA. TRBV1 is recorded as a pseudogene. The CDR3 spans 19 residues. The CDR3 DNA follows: TGCACCAGCAGCCAAGAAGGGAGACAGGGGGATGCAGCTAACTATGGCTACACCTTC. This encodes CTSSQEGRQGDAANYGYTF.

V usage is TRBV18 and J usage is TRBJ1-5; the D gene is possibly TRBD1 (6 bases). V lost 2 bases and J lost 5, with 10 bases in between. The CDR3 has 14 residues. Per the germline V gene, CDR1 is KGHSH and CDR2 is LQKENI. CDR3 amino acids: CASSPEAGDQPQHF. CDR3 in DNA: TGTGCCAGCTCACCAGAGGCAGGGGATCAGCCCCAGCATTTT. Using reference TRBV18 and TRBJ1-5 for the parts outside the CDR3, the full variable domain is NAGVMQNPRHLVRRRGQEARLRCSPMKGHSHVYWYRQLPEEGLKFMVYLQKENIIDESGMPKERFSAEFPKEGPSILRIQQVVRGDSAAYFCASSPEAGDQPQHFGDGTRLSIL.

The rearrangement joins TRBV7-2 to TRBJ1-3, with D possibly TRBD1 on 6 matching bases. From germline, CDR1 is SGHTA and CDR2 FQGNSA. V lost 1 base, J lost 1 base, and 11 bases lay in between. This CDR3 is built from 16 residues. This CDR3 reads CASSLDRAVSGNTIYF. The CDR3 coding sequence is TGTGCCAGCAGCTTAGACAGGGCAGTGTCTGGAAACACCATATATTTT.

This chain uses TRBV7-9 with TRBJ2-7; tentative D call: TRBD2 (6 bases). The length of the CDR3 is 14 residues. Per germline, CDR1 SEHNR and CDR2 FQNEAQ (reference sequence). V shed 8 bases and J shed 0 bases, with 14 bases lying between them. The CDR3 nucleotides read TGTGCCAGCTCCTTCGCGGGGACCTCCTACGAGCAGTACTTC. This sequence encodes CASSFAGTSYEQYF.

CDR3 sequence (DNA): TGTGCCACCGGGACTAGTCTCGACGAGCAGTACTTC. This codes for CATGTSLDEQYF. The V call is TRBV3-1 (or the pseudogene TRBV3-2), the J call TRBJ2-7; 8 bases map to TRBD2. CDR3 size: 12 residues. V lost 10 bases and J lost 5; bases outside the gene matches: 7. In germline, CDR1 is LGHDT, CDR2 YNNKEL (reference sequence).

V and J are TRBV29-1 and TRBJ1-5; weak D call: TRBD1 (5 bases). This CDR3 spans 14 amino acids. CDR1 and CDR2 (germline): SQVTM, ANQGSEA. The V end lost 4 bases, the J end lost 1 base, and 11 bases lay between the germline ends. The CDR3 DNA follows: TGCAGCGTTGGCCTGGCAGGGAGCAATCAGCCCCAGCATTTT. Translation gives CSVGLAGSNQPQHF.

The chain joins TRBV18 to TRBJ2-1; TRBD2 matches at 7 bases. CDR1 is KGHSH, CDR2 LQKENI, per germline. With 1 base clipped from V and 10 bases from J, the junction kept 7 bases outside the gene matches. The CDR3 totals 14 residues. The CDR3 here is CASSPRRAGDEQFF. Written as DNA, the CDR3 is TGTGCCAGCTCACCACGGCGGGCGGGGGACGAGCAGTTCTTC.

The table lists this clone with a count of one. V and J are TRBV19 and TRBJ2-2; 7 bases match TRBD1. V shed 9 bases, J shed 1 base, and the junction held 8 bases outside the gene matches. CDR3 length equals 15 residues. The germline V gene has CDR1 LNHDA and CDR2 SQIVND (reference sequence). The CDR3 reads CASTSGTENTGELFF. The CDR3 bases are TGTGCCAGCACCTCCGGGACAGAGAACACCGGGGAGCTGTTTTTT.

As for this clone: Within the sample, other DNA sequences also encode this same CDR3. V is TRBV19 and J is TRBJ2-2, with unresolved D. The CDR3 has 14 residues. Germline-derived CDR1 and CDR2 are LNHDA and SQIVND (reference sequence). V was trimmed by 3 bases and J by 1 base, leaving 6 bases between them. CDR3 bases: TGTGCCAGTAGTATGGGCCTGAACACCGGGGAGCTGTTTTTT. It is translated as CASSMGLNTGELFF. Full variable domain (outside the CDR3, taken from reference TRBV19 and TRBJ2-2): DGGITQSPKYLFRKEGQNVTLSCEQNLNHDAMYWYRQDPGQGLRLIYYSQIVNDFQKGDIAEGYSVSREKKESFPLTVTSAQKNPTAFYLCASSMGLNTGELFFGEGSRLTVL.

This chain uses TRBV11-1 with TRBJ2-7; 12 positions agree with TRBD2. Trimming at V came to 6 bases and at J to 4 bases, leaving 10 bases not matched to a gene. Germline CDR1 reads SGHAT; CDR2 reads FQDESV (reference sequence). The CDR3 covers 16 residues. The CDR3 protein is CASRLTSGSGGYEQYF. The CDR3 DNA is TGTGCCAGCAGATTGACTAGCGGGAGCGGAGGGTACGAGCAGTACTTC. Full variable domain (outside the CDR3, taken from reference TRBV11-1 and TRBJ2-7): EAEVAQSPRYKITEKSQAVAFWCDPISGHATLYWYRQILGQGPELLVQFQDESVVDDSQLPKDRFSAERLKGVDSTLKIQPAELGDSAMYLCASRLTSGSGGYEQYFGPGTRLTVT.

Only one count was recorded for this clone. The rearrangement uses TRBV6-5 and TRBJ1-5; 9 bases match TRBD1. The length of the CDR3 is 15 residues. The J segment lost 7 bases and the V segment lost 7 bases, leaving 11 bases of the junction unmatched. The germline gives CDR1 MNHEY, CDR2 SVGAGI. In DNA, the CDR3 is TGTGCCAGCAACCCGGGACAGGGTATTTGGCAGCCCCAGCATTTT. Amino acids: CASNPGQGIWQPQHF.

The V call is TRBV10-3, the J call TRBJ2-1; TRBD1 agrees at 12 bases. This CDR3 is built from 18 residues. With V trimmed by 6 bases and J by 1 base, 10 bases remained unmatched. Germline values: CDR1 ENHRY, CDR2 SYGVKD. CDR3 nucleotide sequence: TGTGCCATCAGAGACCGGGACAGGGGGCGACCTTCCTACAATGAGCAGTTCTTC. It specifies CAIRDRDRGRPSYNEQFF.

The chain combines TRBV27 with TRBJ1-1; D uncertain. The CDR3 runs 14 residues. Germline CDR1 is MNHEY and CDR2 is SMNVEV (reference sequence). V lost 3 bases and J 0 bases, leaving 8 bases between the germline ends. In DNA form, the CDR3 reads TGTGCCAGCAGTTTTGGGCTGCTGAACACTGAAGCTTTCTTT. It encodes CASSFGLLNTEAFF.

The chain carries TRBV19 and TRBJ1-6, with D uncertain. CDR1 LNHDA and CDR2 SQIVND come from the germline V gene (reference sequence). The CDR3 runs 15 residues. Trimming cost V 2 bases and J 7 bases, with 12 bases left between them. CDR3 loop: CASSIKGSGNSPLHF. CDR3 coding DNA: TGTGCCAGTAGTATAAAAGGGTCGGGGAATTCACCCCTCCACTTT.

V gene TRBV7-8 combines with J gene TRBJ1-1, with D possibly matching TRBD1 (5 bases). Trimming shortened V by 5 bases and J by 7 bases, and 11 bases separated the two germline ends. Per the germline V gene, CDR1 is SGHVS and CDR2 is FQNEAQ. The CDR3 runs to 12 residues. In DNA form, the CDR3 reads TGTGCCAGCAGCGGGCGACAGTATGAAGCTTTCTTT. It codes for CASSGRQYEAFF.

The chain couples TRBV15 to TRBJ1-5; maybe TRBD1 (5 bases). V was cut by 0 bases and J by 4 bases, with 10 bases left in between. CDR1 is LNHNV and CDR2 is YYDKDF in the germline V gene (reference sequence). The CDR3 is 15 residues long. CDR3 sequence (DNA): TGTGCCACCAGCAGAGATTCGACAGAAAATCAGCCCCAGCATTTT. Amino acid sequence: CATSRDSTENQPQHF.

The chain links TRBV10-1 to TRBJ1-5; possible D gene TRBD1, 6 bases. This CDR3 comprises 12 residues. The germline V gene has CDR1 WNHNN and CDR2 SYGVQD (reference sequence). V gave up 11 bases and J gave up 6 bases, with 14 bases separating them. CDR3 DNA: TGCGCCCCCAAGGGACAAGGTCAGCCCCAGCATTTT. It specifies CAPKGQGQPQHF.

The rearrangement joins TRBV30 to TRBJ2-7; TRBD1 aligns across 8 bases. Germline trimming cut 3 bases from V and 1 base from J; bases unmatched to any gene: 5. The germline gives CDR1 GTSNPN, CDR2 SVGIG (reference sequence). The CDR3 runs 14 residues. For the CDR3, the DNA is TGTGCCTGGAGCCGGGACAGGCCTTCCTACGAGCAGTACTTC. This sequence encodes CAWSRDRPSYEQYF.

The CDR3 region has the DNA TGTGCCAGCAGTGTGGTACAGGGGGCGAACAATGAGCAGTTCTTC. Its protein is CASSVVQGANNEQFF. The rearrangement joins TRBV2 to TRBJ2-1, with TRBD1 matching over 9 bases. The length of the CDR3 is 15 residues. Germline assignment: CDR1 SNHLY and CDR2 FYNNEI. The J segment lost 5 bases and the V segment lost 4 bases, leaving 6 bases of the junction unmatched.